One sample yielded the 29 T cell receptor beta chains listed below, sequenced in a study of cytomegalovirus exposure and HLA in healthy donors. PCR amplification relied on 60 Vbeta primers (plus 13 Jbeta primers). Libraries were prepared by immunoSEQ multiplex PCR; TCRdb keeps only in-frame clonotypes and omits some of them. The sample includes about 190,000 clones, roughly 80% of them seen just once. The sample comprised PBMCs. The receptors here all came from a woman between 50 and 59 years old in good health and CMV-seronegative.

The rearrangement uses TRBV7-2 and TRBJ2-5, with 8 bases identical to TRBD1. Germline V gene sequence: CDR1 SGHTA, CDR2 FQGNSA. The CDR3 has 17 amino acids. With V trimmed by 2 bases and J by 5 bases, 13 bases remained unmatched. CDR3 bases: TGTGCCAGCAGCTTATTCTCACGGCAGGGGGCTGGGGAGACCCAGTACTTC. The encoded protein is CASSLFSRQGAGETQYF.

V gene TRBV27 combines with J gene TRBJ1-2; 7 positions agree with TRBD1. The trim removed 3 bases at V and 1 base at J, leaving 2 bases unmatched. The CDR3 is made up of 14 amino acids. Germline-derived CDR1 and CDR2 are MNHEY and SMNVEV (reference sequence). CDR3 sequence: CASSLRDSNYGYTF. The CDR3 coding sequence is TGTGCCAGCAGTTTGAGGGACAGTAACTATGGCTACACCTTC.

The gene calls are TRBV5-1 and TRBJ2-5; TRBD2 matches at 9 bases. Germline trimming cut 4 bases from V and 0 bases from J; bases unmatched to any gene: 4. This CDR3 comprises 15 residues. Per the germline V gene, CDR1 is SGHRS and CDR2 is YFSETQ. This CDR3 reads CASSRGGGDQETQYF. CDR3 DNA sequence: TGCGCCAGCAGCAGGGGCGGGGGGGACCAAGAGACCCAGTACTTC.

The gene calls are TRBV5-1 and TRBJ2-2; no clear D. Germline V gene data show CDR1 as SGHRS and CDR2 as YFSETQ. This CDR3 region has 14 residues. V dropped 2 bases and J dropped 5 bases, with 10 bases sitting between them. Here the CDR3 reads CASSFSVETGELFF. DNA for the CDR3: TGCGCCAGCAGCTTTTCGGTAGAAACCGGGGAGCTGTTTTTT. Variable domain in full (rest from reference TRBV5-1 and TRBJ2-2): KAGVTQTPRYLIKTRGQQVTLSCSPISGHRSVSWYQQTPGQGLQFLFEYFSETQRNKGNFPGRFSGRQFSNSRSEMNVSTLELGDSALYLCASSFSVETGELFFGEGSRLTVL.

This chain links TRBV7-2 with TRBJ1-6; a possible D gene is TRBD1 (5 bases). This CDR3 is built from 16 residues. The germline CDR1 and CDR2 sequences are SGHTA and FQGNSA. V lost 2 bases and J 10 bases, leaving 18 bases between the germline ends. CDR3 DNA: TGTGCCAGCAGCTTACGGCCCATAGGGGCAGGGTCACCCCTCCACTTT. Encoded protein: CASSLRPIGAGSPLHF.

The chain joins TRBV19 to TRBJ2-3, with D possibly TRBD1 on 6 matching bases. V shed 3 bases and J shed 4 bases, with 14 bases lying between them. The length of the CDR3 is 15 residues. Per the germline V gene, CDR1 is LNHDA and CDR2 is SQIVND (reference sequence). CDR3 bases: TGTGCCAGTAGTATGGGATGGGGGCCCTCAGATACGCAGTATTTT. Its translation is CASSMGWGPSDTQYF.

The chain links TRBV2 to TRBJ2-5, with 9 bases matching TRBD2. Germline CDR1 SNHLY, CDR2 FYNNEI. Losses at the gene ends were 4 bases for V and 4 bases for J; bases not matched to a gene: 10. The CDR3 has 16 amino acids. This CDR3 is CASSVGRGLATETQYF. The CDR3 nucleotides are TGTGCCAGCAGTGTGGGCCGCGGACTAGCGACAGAGACCCAGTACTTC. Full variable domain (outside the CDR3, taken from reference TRBV2 and TRBJ2-5): EPEVTQTPSHQVTQMGQEVILRCVPISNHLYFYWYRQILGQKVEFLVSFYNNEISEKSEIFDDQFSVERPDGSNFTLKIRSTKLEDSAMYFCASSVGRGLATETQYFGPGTRLLVL.

This chain links TRBV13 with TRBJ1-2; D remains ambiguous. Trimming cost V 6 bases and J 5 bases, with 16 bases left between them. The length of the CDR3 is 14 residues. Germline V lookup: CDR1 PRHDT, CDR2 FYEKMQ (reference sequence). The CDR3 is CASRLSTGRYGYTF. The CDR3 nucleotides are TGTGCCAGCAGGTTAAGTACGGGTCGGTATGGCTACACCTTC.

The chain employs TRBV29-1 and TRBJ1-3; 11 nucleotides match TRBD1. Germline V gene lookup returns CDR1 SQVTM and CDR2 ANQGSEA. CDR3 length: 15 residues. V shed 7 bases, J shed 2 bases, and the junction held 7 bases outside the gene matches. CDR3 amino acids: CSAGQGARAGNTIYF. The CDR3 bases are TGCAGCGCCGGACAGGGGGCGCGAGCTGGAAACACCATATATTTT.

This chain uses TRBV4-2 with TRBJ2-5; D perhaps matches TRBD2 (6 bases). V lost 1 base, J lost 5 bases, and 11 bases lay in between. This CDR3 is built from 14 residues. CDR1 and CDR2 (germline): LGHNA, YNFKEQ. The CDR3 DNA follows: TGTGCCAGCAGCCAAGGGGGAGGAGTCGAGACCCAGTACTTC. Amino acid sequence: CASSQGGGVETQYF.

The genes are TRBV27 and TRBJ2-7; D may be TRBD1 (6 bases). The length of the CDR3 is 14 residues. Trimming left V 5 bases short and J 4 bases short, with 15 bases between. Germline CDR1 and CDR2: MNHEY and SMNVEV (reference sequence). The DNA of the CDR3 is TGTGCCAGCAGTGCCAACAGGGTGGCATACGAGCAGTACTTC. Protein sequence: CASSANRVAYEQYF.

The chain joins TRBV12-5 to TRBJ1-5; the D is unclear. The CDR3 extends over 22 amino acids. CDR1 and CDR2 (germline): LGHNT, FRNRAP. The ends were cut back, 5 bases at V and 6 bases at J, with 38 bases in the middle. This chain's CDR3 is CASGITALRERVSGWLAQPQHF. CDR3 sequence (DNA): TGTGCTAGTGGTATTACTGCCCTCCGGGAAAGGGTAAGCGGCTGGTTGGCTCAGCCCCAGCATTTT.

This clone was picked up one time. V is TRBV4-3 and J is TRBJ2-1; the match to TRBD2 covers 11 bases. Germline CDR1 is LGHNA and CDR2 is YSLEER. V was pared by 0 bases and J by 7 bases, with 8 bases of the junction left unmatched. CDR3 length: 17 residues. CDR3 sequence: CASSQDPSGRTGNEQFF. CDR3 sequence (DNA): TGCGCCAGCAGCCAAGATCCTAGCGGGAGGACAGGGAATGAGCAGTTCTTC.

A remark on this clone: A junction boundary mismatches the germline segment, possibly from a read error. This sample includes further DNA sequences coding for the same CDR3. The V gene is TRBV9, the J gene TRBJ1-3; D is unresolved. CDR3 length equals 15 residues. CDR1 is SGDLS, CDR2 YYNGEE, per germline. The CDR3 loop reads CASSVSTSSGNTIYF. In DNA form, the CDR3 reads TGTGCCAGCAGCGTATCAACTAGCTCTGGAAACACCATATATTTC. Full variable domain (remainder filled in from reference TRBV9 and TRBJ1-3): DSGVTQTPKHLITATGQRVTLRCSPRSGDLSVYWYQQSLDQGLQFLIQYYNGEERAKGNILERFSAQQFPDLHSELNLSSLELGDSALYFCASSVSTSSGNTIYFGEGSWLTVV.

This clone has a single count. The same CDR3 is also encoded by other DNA sequences in this sample. The chain carries TRBV5-1 and TRBJ2-1; possibly TRBD2 for D (5 bases). Germline CDR1 and CDR2: SGHRS and YFSETQ. The V gene lost 7 bases and the J gene lost 0 bases, with 8 bases spanning the gap. The CDR3 sequence is 13 residues long. The CDR3 region is CASSGSSYNEQFF. DNA of the CDR3: TGCGCCAGCTCGGGGAGCTCCTACAATGAGCAGTTCTTC. Using reference TRBV5-1 and TRBJ2-1 for the parts outside the CDR3, the full variable domain is KAGVTQTPRYLIKTRGQQVTLSCSPISGHRSVSWYQQTPGQGLQFLFEYFSETQRNKGNFPGRFSGRQFSNSRSEMNVSTLELGDSALYLCASSGSSYNEQFFGPGTRLTVL.

This clone was observed a handful of times. The V and J genes are TRBV4-3 and TRBJ2-1, with 10 bases aligning to TRBD2. V shed 2 bases and J 3 bases; nucleotides not matched to a gene: 13. The CDR3 has 19 amino acids. Germline V gene lookup returns CDR1 LGHNA and CDR2 YSLEER. The CDR3 is CASSQTLAGAAGFYNEQFF. The CDR3 region has the DNA TGCGCCAGCAGCCAAACCCTAGCGGGGGCCGCGGGGTTCTACAATGAGCAGTTCTTC.

Written as DNA, the CDR3 is TGCAGCGTTATAGACTCCTACGAGCAGTACTTC. Translating gives CSVIDSYEQYF. The chain links TRBV29-1 to TRBJ2-7; the D is unclear. This CDR3 region has 11 residues. The germline V and J ends were trimmed by 5 bases and 0 bases, with 5 bases remaining between them. Germline values: CDR1 SQVTM, CDR2 ANQGSEA.

The chain is built from TRBV7-2 and TRBJ1-2; no reliable D call. The CDR3 extends over 17 amino acids. In germline, CDR1 is SGHTA, CDR2 FQGNSA. V was cut by 3 bases and J by 4 bases, with 21 bases left in between. The CDR3 DNA reads TGTGCCAGCAGCTTCGATTCTAGTCAGAGAGTGGCCTATGGCTACACCTTC. It specifies CASSFDSSQRVAYGYTF.

This rearrangement joins TRBV10-3 to TRBJ2-5, with TRBD2 matching over 9 bases. The CDR3 has 16 residues. The J segment lost 3 bases and the V segment lost 0 bases, leaving 5 bases of the junction unmatched. Per germline, CDR1 ENHRY and CDR2 SYGVKD. The CDR3 sequence: CAISESQTSGKETQYF. CDR3 nucleotides: TGTGCCATCAGTGAGTCCCAGACTAGCGGAAAAGAGACCCAGTACTTC.

V and J are TRBV6-6 and TRBJ1-5; D not certain. CDR3 length: 14 amino acids. The V end lost 6 bases, the J end lost 5 bases, and 14 bases lay between the germline ends. CDR1 is MNHNY, CDR2 SVGAGI, per germline (reference sequence). The CDR3, as DNA: TGTGCCAGCAGCCCCCTGGGGAGTGATCAGCCCCAGCATTTT. It codes for CASSPLGSDQPQHF.

The V and J genes are TRBV27 and TRBJ2-7; 7 nucleotides line up with TRBD2. Trimming removed 8 bases from V and 2 bases from J; junction bases left unmatched: 12. This CDR3 has 15 residues. CDR1 MNHEY and CDR2 SMNVEV come from the germline V gene (reference sequence). Written as DNA, the CDR3 is TGTGCCAGCGCCCCCGTGGCGGGAGCTCCCTACGAGCAGTACTTC. This sequence encodes CASAPVAGAPYEQYF.

The V and J genes are TRBV7-9 and TRBJ1-5; 7 bases map to TRBD1. Per germline, CDR1 SEHNR and CDR2 FQNEAQ (reference sequence). The ends lost 1 base at V and 7 bases at J; junction bases unmatched: 1. The CDR3 is 13 residues long. DNA of the CDR3: TGTGCCAGCAGCTTAGGACAGGGCCAGCCCCAGCATTTT. Its protein product is CASSLGQGQPQHF.

This clone was detected a few times. The chain combines TRBV2 with TRBJ1-1; D not certain. The CDR3 totals 15 residues. V lost 6 bases and J 1 base, leaving 15 bases between the germline ends. CDR1 is SNHLY, CDR2 FYNNEI, per germline. The CDR3 nucleotides are TGTGCCAGCAGGTCCGGGAGGTCGGGGAACACTGAAGCTTTCTTT. Protein: CASRSGRSGNTEAFF.

This clone has just a few counts. The V gene is TRBV28, the J gene TRBJ2-7; 8 positions agree with TRBD2. The V segment lost 7 bases and the J segment 4 bases; nucleotides outside the gene matches: 15. This CDR3 comprises 16 residues. The V gene's germline CDR1 is MDHEN and CDR2 SYDVKM. The DNA of the CDR3 is TGTGCCAGCAACTCGGGGGGCTTCGGGACTAGGTACGAGCAGTACTTC. The encoded protein is CASNSGGFGTRYEQYF.

The chain combines TRBV4-2 with TRBJ2-1, with a weak D call TRBD2 (6 bases). Trimming left V 1 base short and J 2 bases short, with 9 bases between. CDR1 is LGHNA and CDR2 is YNFKEQ in the germline V gene. The length of the CDR3 is 15 residues. The CDR3 reads CASSQVGGAYNEQFF. The DNA for the CDR3 is TGTGCCAGCAGCCAAGTGGGGGGTGCCTACAATGAGCAGTTCTTC.

This chain links TRBV7-2 with TRBJ2-1; 8 bases fit TRBD2. J gave up 5 bases and V 5 bases, and 8 bases lay outside the gene matches. The CDR3 length is 15 residues. Germline V gene sequence: CDR1 SGHTA, CDR2 FQGNSA. The CDR3, as DNA: TGTGCCAGCAGCCCTGAGCGGGGGATCAACAATGAGCAGTTCTTC. Protein: CASSPERGINNEQFF. Full variable domain (rest looked up from reference TRBV7-2 and TRBJ2-1): GAGVSQSPSNKVTEKGKDVELRCDPISGHTALYWYRQSLGQGLEFLIYFQGNSAPDKSGLPSDRFSAERTGGSVSTLTIQRTQQEDSAVYLCASSPERGINNEQFFGPGTRLTVL.

The chain combines TRBV29-1 with TRBJ2-6, with D uncertain. V was shortened by 5 bases and J by 0 bases, with 5 bases between the two germline ends. Germline lookup yields CDR1 SQVTM and CDR2 ANQGSEA. The CDR3 runs to 13 residues. The CDR3 loop is CSVTYSGANVLTF. CDR3 nucleotide sequence: TGCAGCGTTACCTACTCTGGGGCCAACGTCCTGACTTTC. Filled out from reference TRBV29-1 and TRBJ2-6, the complete variable domain reads SAVISQKPSRDICQRGTSLTIQCQVDSQVTMMFWYRQQPGQSLTLIATANQGSEATYESGFVIDKFPISRPNLTFSTLTVSNMSPEDSSIYLCSVTYSGANVLTFGAGSRLTVL.

In this sample, this clone turned up once. This chain connects TRBV18 to TRBJ2-7, with D maybe TRBD2 (6 bases). In germline, CDR1 is KGHSH, CDR2 LQKENI. The CDR3 contains 15 residues. Deletions cut 7 bases from V and 0 bases from J, with 16 bases between. CDR3 residues: CASLNLGGSSYEQYF. CDR3 in DNA: TGTGCCAGCTTAAACCTGGGGGGTAGCTCCTACGAGCAGTACTTC.

The table lists this clone with a few counts. The V gene is TRBV6-6, the J gene TRBJ1-3, with TRBD1 matching 9 bases. The CDR3 has 16 residues. The germline V gene has CDR1 MNHNY and CDR2 SVGAGI (reference sequence). Trimming took 5 bases from V and 3 from J; bases not matched to a gene: 8. CDR3 DNA sequence: TGTGCCAGCAGTCATATACAGGGGGCGCTTGGAAACACCATATATTTT. Encoded protein: CASSHIQGALGNTIYF.